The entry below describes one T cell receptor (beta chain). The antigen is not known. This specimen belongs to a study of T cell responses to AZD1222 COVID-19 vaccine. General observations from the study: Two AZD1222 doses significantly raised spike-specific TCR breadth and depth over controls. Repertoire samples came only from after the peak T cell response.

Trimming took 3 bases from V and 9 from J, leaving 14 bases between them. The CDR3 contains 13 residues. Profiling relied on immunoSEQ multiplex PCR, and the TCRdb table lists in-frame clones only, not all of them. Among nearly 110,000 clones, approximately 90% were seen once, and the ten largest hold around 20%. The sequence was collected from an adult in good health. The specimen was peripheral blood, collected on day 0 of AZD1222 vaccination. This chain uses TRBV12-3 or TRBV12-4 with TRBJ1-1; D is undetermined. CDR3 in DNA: TGTGCCAGCAGTTTCGTGCGGAACGCTAAAGCTTTCTTT. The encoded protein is CASSFVRNAKAFF.